A single sample gave rise to the 21 T cell receptor beta chains below, sequenced in a study of blood T cells in healthy people across ages (dated by TCRdb to between 2014 and 2017). The library was made by 5' RACE. TCRdb lists the instrument as Illumina HiSeq 2500. The second PCR ran for about 6 to 12 cycles and used a J-beta primer mix along with a sample-barcoded 5' primer. Using fastp trimming at Q25 and MiXCR clonotype assembly, TCRdb reanalyzed the public sequencing data and kept in-frame beta chains. Duplicate CDR3 protein sequences are folded into a single record with the most common DNA and genes. Recorded for this sample are hundreds of thousands of distinct CDR3 sequences; around a fifth of them occurred a single time. The ten largest account for less than 25% of the sample. Sequencing input: blood. The receptors shown here come from a man aged 65-85 years in good health.

J is TRBJ2-5 and V is TRBV6-5, with D perhaps TRBD1 (6 bases). The V and J ends lost 2 bases and 11 bases respectively, with 18 bases between them. CDR1 MNHEY and CDR2 SVGAGI come from the germline V gene. This CDR3 is 14 amino acids long. The DNA of the CDR3 is TGTGCCAGCAGTTACACCGGGACATCCTACGTGCAGTACTTC. Translated: CASSYTGTSYVQYF.

V gene TRBV15 combines with J gene TRBJ2-4; D tentatively reads TRBD1 or TRBD2 (5 bases each). Per germline, CDR1 LNHNV and CDR2 YYDKDF (reference sequence). This CDR3 has 15 amino acids. V was clipped by 5 bases and J by 6 bases, with 17 bases between them. CDR3 in amino acids: CATSWGPSSGNIQYF. Written as DNA, the CDR3 is TGTGCCACCAGCTGGGGACCCTCTTCCGGAAACATTCAGTACTTC.

This clonotype was seen only a few times. V usage is TRBV12-3 or TRBV12-4 and J usage is TRBJ2-5; D might be TRBD2 (6 bases). CDR3 length equals 13 residues. The V end lost 9 bases, the J end lost 5 bases, and 16 bases lay between the germline ends. The chain's CDR3 is CASLGTSGETQYF. Here the CDR3 DNA reads TGTGCCAGTCTCGGGACCAGCGGGGAGACCCAGTACTTC.

This clonotype has a handful of counts. The V and J genes are TRBV10-3 and TRBJ2-3; TRBD1 aligns across 7 bases. Per germline, CDR1 ENHRY and CDR2 SYGVKD. There are 15 residues in the CDR3. The junction had 12 bases not matched to a gene; V was cut back by 10 bases and J by 2 bases. The CDR3 DNA follows: TGTGCCACCGAGGCCAGACAGGGCGACACAGATACGCAGTATTTT. Its protein is CATEARQGDTDTQYF.

This clonotype was seen a single time. This sequence joins TRBV24-1 and TRBJ2-5; TRBD2 might be the D (6 bases). The end of the DNA aligns better with TRBJ2-1, so the J call may be wrong. The length of the CDR3 is 12 residues. The V gene's germline CDR1 is KGHDR and CDR2 SFDVKD. The CDR3 coding sequence is TGTGCCACCAGTGACCAGACTAGGGAGCAGTTCTTC. Amino acid sequence: CATSDQTREQFF.

A few counts support this clonotype. This chain joins TRBV4-3 and TRBJ1-2; weak D call: TRBD1 (5 bases). The CDR3 is 16 residues long. Looked up from germline, CDR1 is LGHNA and CDR2 is YSLEER. V gave up 0 bases and J gave up 2 bases, with 13 bases separating them. CDR3 residues: CASSQDRAGNNYGYTF. The CDR3, as DNA: TGCGCCAGCAGCCAAGATCGGGCAGGGAACAACTATGGCTACACCTTC.

This clonotype was seen a handful of times. The chain links TRBV28 to TRBJ2-7; possible D gene TRBD1, 5 bases. The V gene's germline CDR1 is MDHEN and CDR2 SYDVKM. V lost 5 bases to trimming and J lost 2 bases, with 13 bases between them. This CDR3 comprises 14 residues. The CDR3 DNA reads TGTGCCAGCAGTCCTAGACAGAATCCCTACGAGCAGTACTTC. Amino acid sequence: CASSPRQNPYEQYF.

As regards this clonotype: A read error is possible here, since a much larger clone lies one base away. This chain's CDR3 is CSASDTRPGSPEAFF. CDR3 nucleotide sequence: TGCAGTGCATCGGACACACGTCCTGGGAGTCCTGAAGCTTTCTTT. The rearrangement joins TRBV20-1 to TRBJ1-1, with D perhaps TRBD1 (5 bases). Between the trimmed V and J ends, which lost 6 bases and 6 bases, there was a span of 23 bases. CDR3 size: 15 residues. Germline V gene data show CDR1 as DFQATT and CDR2 as SNEGSKA (reference sequence).

This chain links TRBV5-6 with TRBJ2-7; 7 bases are a match to TRBD1. In germline, CDR1 is SGHDT, CDR2 YYEEEE. The CDR3 loop spans 16 amino acids. With V trimmed by 4 bases and J by 3 bases, 13 bases remained unmatched. The CDR3 is CASSLWTGIRNYEQYF. As DNA, the CDR3 is TGTGCCAGCAGCCTATGGACAGGAATTCGAAACTACGAGCAGTACTTC.

V and J are TRBV20-1 and TRBJ2-1; 7 bases are a match to TRBD2. Germline values: CDR1 DFQATT, CDR2 SNEGSKA (reference sequence). This CDR3 is built from 14 residues. V shed 6 bases and J 2 bases; nucleotides not matched to a gene: 7. The CDR3 sequence is CSAQSGATYNEQFF. The CDR3, as DNA: TGCAGTGCACAGAGCGGGGCAACCTACAATGAGCAGTTCTTC.

This clonotype showed up just a few times. The rearrangement uses TRBV12-3 or TRBV12-4 and TRBJ1-6; 7 nucleotides match TRBD1. The CDR3 is made up of 11 amino acids. The V and J ends lost 5 bases and 14 bases, in that order; junction bases with no gene match: 3. The CDR3 nucleotides read TGTGCCAGCAGTCCCGGGACAGCCCTCCACTTT. Translation gives CASSPGTALHF.

This clonotype was found a few times. The V gene is TRBV18, the J gene TRBJ2-7; weak D call: TRBD1 (5 bases). Germline V gene sequence: CDR1 KGHSH, CDR2 LQKENI. This CDR3 is 13 amino acids long. Trimming removed 3 bases at V and 6 bases at J, with 12 bases between. The CDR3 DNA is TGTGCCAGCTCACCGGGGCCAGGCGTCGAGCAGTACTTC. This codes for CASSPGPGVEQYF.

This clonotype was counted a few times. The chain joins TRBV12-3 or TRBV12-4 to TRBJ2-3, with 7 bases lining up with TRBD2. The CDR3 has 18 amino acids. V lost 4 bases and J lost 0; bases outside the gene matches: 13. This CDR3 is CASSSTSASLTSTDTQYF. The CDR3 bases are TGTGCCAGCAGTTCAACTAGCGCCTCACTTACTAGCACAGATACGCAGTATTTT.

This clonotype came up a few times. The V gene is TRBV10-3, the J gene TRBJ2-1, with D unresolved. V dropped 10 bases and J dropped 8 bases, with 15 bases sitting between them. Germline V gene lookup returns CDR1 ENHRY and CDR2 SYGVKD. The CDR3 length is 12 residues. The CDR3 DNA reads as TGTGCCACCGCCGACGGGTTGGATGAGCAGTTCTTC. Translated: CATADGLDEQFF.

The chain couples TRBV20-1 to TRBJ2-2; possible D gene TRBD2, 7 bases. V lost 3 bases to trimming and J lost 5 bases, with 16 bases between them. This CDR3 is built from 15 residues. Germline V CDR1 and CDR2: DFQATT, SNEGSKA (reference sequence). Written as DNA, the CDR3 is TGCAGTGCTAGCCGGCCAGGGGAGGGAACCGGGGAGCTGTTTTTT. This codes for CSASRPGEGTGELFF.

This clonotype came up a few times. The chain carries TRBV10-3 and TRBJ2-5, with D perhaps TRBD1 (7 bases). Germline assignment: CDR1 ENHRY and CDR2 SYGVKD. The CDR3 has 15 residues. Trimming left V 0 bases short and J 5 bases short, with 13 bases between. The CDR3 region has the DNA TGTGCCATCAGTGAGTCTGGAGGGGGCTGGGAGACCCAGTACTTC. Amino acid sequence: CAISESGGGWETQYF.

The V gene is TRBV3-1, the J gene TRBJ2-1, with D perhaps TRBD2 (7 bases). Trimming removed 2 bases at V and 4 bases at J, with 15 bases between. The CDR3 sequence is 16 residues long. Germline V CDR1 and CDR2: LGHDT, YNNKEL (reference sequence). CDR3 bases: TGTGCCAGCAGCCAATTGGGGGGGGGCAATTACAATGAGCAGTTCTTC. Encoded protein: CASSQLGGGNYNEQFF.

The rearrangement uses TRBV6-6 and TRBJ2-1, with D uncertain. CDR1 and CDR2 (germline): MNHNY, SVGAGI (reference sequence). With 6 bases removed from V and 0 bases from J, the gap between germline ends came to 12 bases. The CDR3 extends over 15 amino acids. The CDR3 region is CASSIYASSYNEQFF. In DNA, the CDR3 is TGTGCCAGCAGCATATATGCAAGCTCCTACAATGAGCAGTTCTTC.

This chain joins TRBV12-3 or TRBV12-4 and TRBJ2-5; 14 bases map to TRBD2. With the DNA end fitting TRBJ2-1 better, the J assignment may be wrong. The CDR3 contains 15 residues. CDR3 bases: TGTGCCAGCAGTCTCAGGACTAGCGGGAGGAATGAGCAGTTCTTC. It yields the protein CASSLRTSGRNEQFF.

The chain has TRBV7-9 and TRBJ2-5; a possible D gene is TRBD1 (5 bases). Germline assignment: CDR1 SEHNR and CDR2 FQNEAQ (reference sequence). The CDR3 covers 16 residues. V gave up 5 bases and J gave up 1 base, with 17 bases separating them. CDR3 sequence: CASSPRGDSRQETQYF. The CDR3 DNA sequence: TGTGCCAGCAGCCCTAGAGGTGACAGCCGCCAAGAGACCCAGTACTTC.

Only a few counts were recorded for this clonotype. V usage is TRBV2 and J usage is TRBJ2-1, with TRBD2 as a possible D gene (6 bases). V lost 7 bases and J lost 0, with 10 bases in between. CDR3 size: 14 residues. Germline CDR1 reads SNHLY; CDR2 reads FYNNEI. Here the CDR3 reads CASTGVSSYNEQFF. The CDR3 DNA is TGTGCCAGCACGGGGGTAAGCTCCTACAATGAGCAGTTCTTC. The full variable domain, rest sourced from reference TRBV2 and TRBJ2-1, is EPEVTQTPSHQVTQMGQEVILRCVPISNHLYFYWYRQILGQKVEFLVSFYNNEISEKSEIFDDQFSVERPDGSNFTLKIRSTKLEDSAMYFCASTGVSSYNEQFFGPGTRLTVL.